This section outlines one T cell receptor (beta chain) sequence together with its context. This sample stems from a study of blood T cell repertoires in COVID-19. The wider study: Samples taken during acute and convalescent COVID-19 were collected in the United States, Italy and Spain. T cells, B-cell-depleted T cells, or PBMCs provided the cDNA or gDNA that served as material.

Authors' processing steps: Quantification of nucleated cells was approximated via reference gene primer amplification. Measured with immunoSEQ multiplex PCR; TCRdb has only the in-frame clones, and not every one. D and trimming were read from the DNA, whereas the V and J calls and clone size are those reported in that table. The table lists some 180,000 clones, roughly 78% of them singletons. The CDR3 runs to 11 residues. V shed 7 bases and J shed 5 bases, with 11 bases lying between them. CDR1 SQVTM and CDR2 ANQGSEA come from the germline V gene. The sample comprised peripheral blood. This clonotype was sampled from an elderly woman with active or convalescent COVID-19. This sequence joins TRBV29-1 and TRBJ2-5, with D perhaps TRBD1 or TRBD2 (5 bases each). The CDR3 DNA sequence: TGCAGCGGGGGGATCCGGGAGACCCAGTACTTC. Translating it yields CSGGIRETQYF.